Here is one T cell receptor (beta chain) with its context. Separate cDNA molecules received unique molecular identifiers, which the library attached to them. Per the original data handling: Individual samples carried between about 23,224 and 700,000 TCRs, with some 100,000 as the median. Each CDR3 protein is one row after TCRdb ran MiXCR on the 5' RACE reads. The V and J calls and clone size are TCRdb's, not the authors'. The sample includes 80,000 or so distinct CDR3 sequences, roughly 15% seen only once; the top ten take 6.8%. Per germline, CDR1 KGHSH and CDR2 LQKENI. This CDR3 spans 15 amino acids. The V end was cut by 3 bases, the J end by 4 bases, with 13 bases between. These data originate in a study of human T cells and chemical hapten exposure. The authors extracted total RNA from unfractionated whole blood.

This TCR was recovered from a female donor in good health. V usage is TRBV18 and J usage is TRBJ1-3, with a weak D call TRBD1 (5 bases). CDR3: CASSPTGSAGNTIYF. The CDR3 DNA follows: TGTGCCAGCTCACCCACAGGATCGGCAGGAAACACCATATATTTT.